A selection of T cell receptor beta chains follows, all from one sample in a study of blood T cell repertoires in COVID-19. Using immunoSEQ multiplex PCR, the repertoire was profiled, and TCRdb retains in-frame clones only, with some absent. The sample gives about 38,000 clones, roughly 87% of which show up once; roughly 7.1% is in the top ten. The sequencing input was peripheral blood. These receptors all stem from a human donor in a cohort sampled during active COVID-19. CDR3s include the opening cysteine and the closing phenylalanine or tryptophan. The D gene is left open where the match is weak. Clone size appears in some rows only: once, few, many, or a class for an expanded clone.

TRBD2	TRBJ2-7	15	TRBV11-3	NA	CASSLDGLAGREQYF	TGTGCCAGCAGCTTAGACGGACTAGCGGGACGCGAGCAGTACTTC
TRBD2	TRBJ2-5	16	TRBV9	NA	CASSVFSGGFQETQYF	TGTGCCAGCAGCGTATTCAGCGGGGGCTTCCAAGAGACCCAGTACTTC
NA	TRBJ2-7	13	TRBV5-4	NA	CASSLWGAYEQYF	TGTGCCAGCAGCTTGTGGGGGGCCTACGAGCAGTACTTC
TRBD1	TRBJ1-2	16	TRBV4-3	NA	CASSPQRAGQDYGYTF	TGCGCCAGCAGCCCTCAAAGGGCGGGACAGGACTATGGCTACACCTTC
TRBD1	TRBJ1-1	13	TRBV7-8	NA	CASSLIDRGEAFF	TGTGCCAGCAGCTTAATAGACAGGGGTGAAGCTTTCTTT
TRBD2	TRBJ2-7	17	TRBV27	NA	CASSLSRPSGKIYEQYF	TGTGCCAGCAGTTTATCTCGACCTAGCGGGAAAATCTACGAGCAGTACTTC
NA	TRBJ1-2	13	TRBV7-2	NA	CASSLGTAKGYTF	TGTGCCAGCAGCTTAGGGACAGCGAAGGGCTACACCTTC
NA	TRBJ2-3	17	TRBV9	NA	CASSVLTGAVGTDTQYF	TGTGCCAGCAGCGTACTGACGGGAGCGGTCGGAACAGATACGCAGTATTTT
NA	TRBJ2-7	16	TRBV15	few	CATSRARGSSSYEQYF	TGTGCCACCAGCAGAGCTCGTGGGTCTAGCTCCTACGAGCAGTACTTC
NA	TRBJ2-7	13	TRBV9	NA	CASSEGDLGEQYF	TGTGCCAGCAGCGAGGGGGACCTGGGCGAGCAGTACTTC
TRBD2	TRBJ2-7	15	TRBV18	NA	CASSPSSAGLNEQYF	TGTGCCAGCTCACCAAGCTCAGCGGGGCTTAACGAGCAGTACTTC
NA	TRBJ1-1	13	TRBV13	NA	CASSPRGNTEAFF	TGTGCCAGCAGCCCCAGGGGAAACACTGAAGCTTTCTTT
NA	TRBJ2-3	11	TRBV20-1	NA	CSGVGESTQYF	TGCAGTGGGGTGGGAGAGAGTACGCAGTATTTT
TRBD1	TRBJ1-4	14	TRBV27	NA	CATQLTGGGEKLFF	TGTGCCACGCAACTGACAGGGGGAGGTGAAAAACTGTTTTTT
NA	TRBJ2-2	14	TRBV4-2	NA	CASSQVLDTGELFF	TGTGCCAGCAGCCAAGTACTGGACACCGGGGAGCTGTTTTTT
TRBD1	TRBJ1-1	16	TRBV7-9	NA	CASSYLPGTGPTEAFF	TGTGCCAGCAGTTATCTCCCCGGGACAGGGCCCACTGAAGCTTTCTTT
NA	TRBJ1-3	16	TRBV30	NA	CAWSRSPSSSGNTIYF	TGTGCCTGGAGTCGGTCCCCTTCTAGCTCTGGAAACACCATATATTTT
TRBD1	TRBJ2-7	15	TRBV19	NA	CASSTSTGTGGEQYF	TGTGCCAGTAGTACCTCGACCGGGACAGGGGGGGAGCAGTACTTC
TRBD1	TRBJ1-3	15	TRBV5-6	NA	CASSRTGQGENTIYF	TGTGCCAGCAGCCGAACGGGACAGGGGGAAAACACCATATATTTT
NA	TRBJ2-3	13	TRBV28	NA	CASSRDTMDTQYF	TGTGCCAGCAGCAGGGACACCATGGATACGCAGTATTTT
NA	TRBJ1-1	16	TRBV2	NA	CASSEVLGGSNTEAFF	TGTGCCAGCAGTGAGGTGTTGGGAGGGTCGAACACTGAAGCTTTCTTT
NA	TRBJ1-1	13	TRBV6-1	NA	CASSDSRVSEAFF	TGTGCCAGCAGTGATTCCCGCGTAAGTGAAGCTTTCTTT
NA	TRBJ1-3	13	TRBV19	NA	CASSEGVGNTIYF	TGTGCCAGTAGTGAAGGGGTCGGAAACACCATATATTTT
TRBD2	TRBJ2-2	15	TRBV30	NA	CAFRTGTRRTGELFF	TGTGCCTTTAGGACCGGGACTAGGAGGACCGGGGAGCTGTTTTTT
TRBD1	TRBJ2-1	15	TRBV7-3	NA	CASSAGTGYKNEQFF	TGTGCCAGCAGCGCCGGGACAGGGTATAAAAATGAGCAGTTCTTC
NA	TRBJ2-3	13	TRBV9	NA	CASSVEGSPSQYF	TGTGCCAGCAGCGTAGAAGGGAGTCCCTCGCAGTATTTT
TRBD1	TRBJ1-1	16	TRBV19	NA	CASSIRDRGQGTEAFF	TGTGCCAGTAGTATCCGGGACAGGGGGCAGGGGACTGAAGCTTTCTTT
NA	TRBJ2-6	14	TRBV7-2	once	CASSLAGGANVLTF	TGTGCCAGCAGCTTAGCGGGCGGGGCCAACGTCCTGACTTTC
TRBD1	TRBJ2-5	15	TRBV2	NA	CASSEARTGTETQYF	TGTGCCAGCAGTGAAGCCCGGACAGGGACAGAGACCCAGTACTTC
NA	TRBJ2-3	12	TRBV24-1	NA	CATSSSTDTQYF	TGTGCCACCAGCTCTAGCACAGATACGCAGTATTTT
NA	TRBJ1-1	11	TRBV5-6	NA	CASSFGSEAFF	TGTGCCAGCAGCTTCGGGTCTGAAGCTTTCTTT
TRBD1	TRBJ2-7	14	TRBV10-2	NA	CASRETGATYEQYF	TGCGCCAGCAGGGAGACAGGGGCTACCTACGAGCAGTACTTC
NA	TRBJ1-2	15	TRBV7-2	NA	CASSLGAGTLYGYTF	TGTGCCAGCAGCTTAGGGGCGGGGACGTTGTATGGCTACACCTTC
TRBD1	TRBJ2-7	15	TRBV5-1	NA	CASSLDGDRYYEQYF	TGCGCCAGCAGCTTGGATGGGGACAGATACTACGAGCAGTACTTC
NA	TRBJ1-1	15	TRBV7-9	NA	CASSLSDRSNTEAFF	TGTGCCAGCAGCTTATCCGACAGGTCGAACACTGAAGCTTTCTTT
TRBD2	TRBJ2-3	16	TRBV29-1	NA	CSVILAGGWGTDTQYF	TGCAGCGTTATTCTAGCGGGAGGGTGGGGGACAGATACGCAGTATTTT
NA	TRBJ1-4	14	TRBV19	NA	CASSIRTVPGKLFF	TGTGCCAGTAGTATCCGGACAGTACCGGGAAAACTGTTTTTT
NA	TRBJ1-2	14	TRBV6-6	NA	CASSYSVSSDGYTF	TGTGCCAGCAGTTATAGTGTCAGTAGCGATGGCTACACCTTC
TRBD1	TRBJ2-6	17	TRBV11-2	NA	CASSFTGGAGGANVLTF	TGTGCCAGCAGCTTCACAGGGGGCGCAGGAGGGGCCAACGTCCTGACTTTC
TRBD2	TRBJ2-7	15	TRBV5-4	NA	CASREGGGGTYEQYF	TGTGCCAGCAGAGAGGGGGGCGGGGGGACCTACGAGCAGTACTTC
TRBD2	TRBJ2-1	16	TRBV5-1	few	CASSYLSGSSYNEQFF	TGCGCCAGCAGCTACCTTAGCGGGAGCTCCTACAATGAGCAGTTCTTC
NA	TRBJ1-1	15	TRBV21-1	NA	CASQTKTGEVTEAFF	TGTGCCAGCCAAACGAAGACAGGCGAGGTCACTGAAGCTTTCTTT
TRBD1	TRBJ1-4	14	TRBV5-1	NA	CASSSGTGREKLFF	TGCGCCAGCAGCTCCGGGACAGGGCGTGAAAAACTGTTTTTT
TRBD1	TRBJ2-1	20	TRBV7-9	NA	CASSTRRWDRAYLSYNEQFF	TGTGCCAGCAGCACTAGACGCTGGGACAGAGCCTACCTCTCCTACAATGAGCAGTTCTTC
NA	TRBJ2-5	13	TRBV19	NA	CASSRGNRETQYF	TGTGCCAGTAGTAGAGGGAATCGAGAGACCCAGTACTTC
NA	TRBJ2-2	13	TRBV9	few	CASSVGGTGELFF	TGTGCCAGCAGCGTTGGCGGTACCGGGGAGCTGTTTTTT
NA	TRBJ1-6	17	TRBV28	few	CASSNLGLGQGNSPLHF	TGTGCCAGCAGTAATTTGGGCCTCGGGCAGGGGAATTCACCCCTCCACTTT
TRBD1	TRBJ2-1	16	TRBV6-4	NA	CASSDSKAGGMFEQFF	TGTGCCAGCAGTGACTCGAAGGCAGGGGGCATGTTTGAGCAGTTCTTC